Below are 27 T cell receptor beta chains sequenced from a single sample in a study of T cells after yellow fever vaccination. One entry per CDR3 protein results from TCRdb running MiXCR on the 5' RACE reads. The sample yields some 220,000 distinct CDR3 sequences, more than 3% seen once. Source: CD4+ T cells sorted from PBMCs, taken 10 days after the yellow fever booster vaccination. The receptors here all came from a man aged 18 to 35 who received the YFV17D yellow fever vaccine.

The chain has TRBV12-3 or TRBV12-4 and TRBJ1-5, with TRBD1 as a possible D gene (6 bases). The CDR3 runs 15 residues. V was shortened by 3 bases and J by 0 bases, with 9 bases between the two germline ends. DNA for the CDR3: TGTGCCAGCAGTTTTTCAGGGGATAGCAATCAGCCCCAGCATTTT. This gives the protein CASSFSGDSNQPQHF.

This clonotype was counted many times. The rearrangement uses TRBV5-1 and TRBJ1-6, with D uncertain. Trimming shortened V by 0 bases and J by 7 bases, and 5 bases separated the two germline ends. The length of the CDR3 is 13 residues. Germline CDR1 is SGHRS and CDR2 is YFSETQ. In DNA, the CDR3 is TGCGCCAGCAGCTTGGAAAGAAATTCACCCCTCCACTTT. Encoded protein: CASSLERNSPLHF.

This clonotype appeared many times. The rearrangement links TRBV5-1 to TRBJ2-3, with 7 bases identical to TRBD1. The germline CDR1 and CDR2 sequences are SGHRS and YFSETQ. After removal of 4 bases from V and 4 bases from J, the junction contained 9 bases not matched to a gene. This CDR3 spans 15 amino acids. Here the CDR3 reads CASSPRGGRADTQYF. The CDR3 bases are TGCGCCAGCAGCCCCAGAGGGGGCAGAGCAGATACGCAGTATTTT.

A few counts support this clonotype. The junction and the germline gene differ at one end; a read error may be behind it. This rearrangement joins TRBV14 to TRBJ1-6, with D perhaps matching TRBD1 (5 bases). This CDR3 spans 17 amino acids. The germline V gene encodes CDR1 SGHDN and CDR2 FVKESK. CDR3 in DNA: TGTGCCAGCAGTCAAGGACGGGCAGGGTCTTTGAATTCACCCCTCCACTTT. Translated, it gives CASSQGRAGSLNSPLHF.

The gene calls are TRBV2 and TRBJ2-1; a weak D match, TRBD2 (5 bases). V gave up 4 bases and J gave up 9 bases, with 13 bases separating them. The CDR3 sequence is 13 residues long. Per the germline V gene, CDR1 is SNHLY and CDR2 is FYNNEI. CDR3 nucleotides: TGTGCCAGCAGTGGTATAGGGAGCGGTGAGCAGTTCTTC. Protein: CASSGIGSGEQFF.

This clonotype showed up many times. This chain links TRBV10-3 with TRBJ2-1; no firm D call. This CDR3 has 12 residues. Germline V gives CDR1 ENHRY, CDR2 SYGVKD. V gave up 8 bases and J gave up 1 base, with 6 bases separating them. The DNA for the CDR3 is TGTGCCATCGGCAGATCCTACAATGAGCAGTTCTTC. Translating it yields CAIGRSYNEQFF.

The gene calls are TRBV7-8 and TRBJ2-3, with a possible D match to TRBD2 (6 bases). This CDR3 is built from 16 residues. V lost 4 bases to trimming and J lost 7 bases, with 21 bases between them. Per germline, CDR1 SGHVS and CDR2 FQNEAQ. CDR3 sequence reads: CASSSPTSLGPHTQYF. CDR3 nucleotides: TGTGCCAGCAGCTCCCCAACTAGCCTGGGCCCTCATACGCAGTATTTT.

This clonotype was observed a handful of times. The rearrangement uses TRBV2 and TRBJ1-5, with TRBD1 as a possible D gene (6 bases). Looked up from germline, CDR1 is SNHLY and CDR2 is FYNNEI. The ends were cut back, 8 bases at V and 2 bases at J, with 13 bases in the middle. This CDR3 has 14 amino acids. In DNA, the CDR3 is TGTGCCAGCGGGAGACAGGCTGGCAATCAGCCCCAGCATTTT. Its protein product is CASGRQAGNQPQHF.

The table lists this clonotype with many counts. The V gene is TRBV3-1, the J gene TRBJ1-2; D not resolved. The length of the CDR3 is 14 residues. Germline V lookup: CDR1 LGHDT, CDR2 YNNKEL (reference sequence). The germline V and J ends were trimmed by 3 bases and 7 bases, with 15 bases remaining between them. In DNA form, the CDR3 reads TGTGCCAGCAGCCATTCCTGGGATGACGTTGGCTACACCTTC. Amino acids: CASSHSWDDVGYTF. The full variable domain, rest sourced from reference TRBV3-1 and TRBJ1-2, is DTAVSQTPKYLVTQMGNDKSIKCEQNLGHDTMYWYKQDSKKFLKIMFSYNNKELIINETVPNRFSPKSPDKAHLNLHINSLELGDSAVYFCASSHSWDDVGYTFGSGTRLTVV.

This clonotype was observed a handful of times. This rearrangement joins TRBV5-1 to TRBJ1-5, with D possibly being TRBD1 (6 bases). The germline V gene encodes CDR1 SGHRS and CDR2 YFSETQ. The CDR3 length is 18 residues. V was shortened by 3 bases and J by 0 bases, with 19 bases between the two germline ends. The CDR3, as DNA: TGCGCCAGCAGCTCAACACCCCACAGGGAGGGTAGCAATCAGCCCCAGCATTTT. Amino acid sequence: CASSSTPHREGSNQPQHF.

This clonotype appeared many times. This sequence joins TRBV6-5 and TRBJ2-1; 7 bases are shared with TRBD2. The CDR3 is made up of 15 amino acids. V was clipped by 9 bases and J by 4 bases; unmatched bases: 12. Germline V gives CDR1 MNHEY, CDR2 SVGAGI. CDR3 coding DNA: TGTGCCAGTGGGGGGGGGAGGTCCCTTTACAATGAGCAGTTCTTC. Its protein is CASGGGRSLYNEQFF.

This clonotype has just a few counts. The chain uses TRBV20-1 and TRBJ1-6; D ambiguous. V was shortened by 3 bases and J by 6 bases, with 12 bases between the two germline ends. CDR3 length equals 14 residues. Germline loops: CDR1 DFQATT, CDR2 SNEGSKA (reference sequence). The CDR3 sequence is CSASAIGSNSPLHF. As DNA, the CDR3 is TGCAGTGCTAGTGCGATCGGGTCTAATTCACCCCTCCACTTT.

The table lists this clonotype with a few counts. The chain employs TRBV27 and TRBJ1-1; D gene ambiguous. This CDR3 is built from 13 residues. CDR1 and CDR2 (germline): MNHEY, SMNVEV (reference sequence). V lost 5 bases, J lost 6 bases, and 13 bases lay in between. Here the CDR3 DNA reads TGTGCCAGCAGTCAAAACGAGGAATCTGAAGCTTTCTTT. Protein product: CASSQNEESEAFF.

This clonotype was seen more than once but under ten times. The V and J genes are TRBV7-2 and TRBJ1-5; D perhaps matches TRBD1 (6 bases). CDR1 and CDR2 (germline): SGHTA, FQGNSA. The CDR3 totals 15 residues. V dropped 1 base and J dropped 9 bases, with 16 bases sitting between them. The CDR3 here is CASSLGGAEPGPQHF. The CDR3 DNA reads TGTGCCAGCAGCTTAGGGGGGGCGGAGCCAGGGCCCCAGCATTTT.

This clonotype was recorded many times. This chain links TRBV14 with TRBJ1-6, with TRBD1 matching 7 bases. Germline trimming cut 4 bases from V and 4 bases from J; bases unmatched to any gene: 4. Germline CDR1 and CDR2: SGHDN and FVKESK. This CDR3 is 15 amino acids long. This chain's CDR3 is CASSRKGAYNSPLHF. The CDR3 DNA reads TGTGCCAGCAGCCGGAAGGGGGCTTATAATTCACCCCTCCACTTT.

This clonotype was recorded many times. The J gene is TRBJ2-7, the V gene TRBV6-5, with 8 bases identical to TRBD2. CDR1 is MNHEY, CDR2 SVGAGI, per germline. The J segment lost 3 bases and the V segment lost 6 bases, leaving 10 bases of the junction unmatched. The CDR3 spans 15 residues. CDR3 region: CASSSRGGGRYEQYV. CDR3 coding DNA: TGTGCCAGCAGCAGCCGGGGGGGGGGCCGCTACGAGCAGTACGTC.

This clonotype has only a few counts. The chain is built from TRBV7-8 and TRBJ1-5; D is uncertain. This CDR3 has 15 residues. V was cut by 1 base and J by 0 bases, with 7 bases left in between. Germline values: CDR1 SGHVS, CDR2 FQNEAQ. CDR3 in DNA: TGTGCCAGCAGCTTAGAGGGTTATAGCAATCAGCCCCAGCATTTT. Protein: CASSLEGYSNQPQHF.

V usage is TRBV4-1 and J usage is TRBJ2-3; 10 positions match TRBD2. J was trimmed by 0 bases and V by 2 bases; bases with no gene match: 8. This CDR3 spans 18 amino acids. From germline, CDR1 is MGHRA and CDR2 YSYEKL. CDR3 bases: TGCGCCAGCAGCCAATTCTGGCTAGCGGGGGAAAGCACAGATACGCAGTATTTT. This gives the protein CASSQFWLAGESTDTQYF.

This clonotype was counted at least ten times. The V gene is TRBV10-3, the J gene TRBJ1-2; 9 positions match TRBD1. Germline CDR1 and CDR2: ENHRY and SYGVKD. This CDR3 is 15 amino acids long. The V segment lost 4 bases and the J segment 2 bases; nucleotides outside the gene matches: 5. CDR3 amino acids: CAISVRDRENYGYTF. The CDR3, as DNA: TGTGCCATCAGTGTACGGGACAGGGAAAACTATGGCTACACCTTC.

This rearrangement joins TRBV4-2 to TRBJ2-7; 8 positions agree with TRBD1. The length of the CDR3 is 13 residues. Trimming removed 6 bases from V and 5 bases from J; junction bases left unmatched: 6. Germline CDR1 reads LGHNA; CDR2 reads YNFKEQ. The CDR3 here is CASRQGAANEQYF. The CDR3 DNA sequence: TGTGCCAGCAGGCAGGGGGCAGCGAACGAGCAGTACTTC.

This clonotype was seen many times. The J gene is TRBJ2-5, the V gene TRBV18; TRBD1 aligns across 7 bases. Germline CDR1 is KGHSH and CDR2 is LQKENI. This CDR3 is 15 amino acids long. Losses at the gene ends were 5 bases for V and 1 base for J; bases not matched to a gene: 7. The CDR3 protein is CASSYGRGTQETQYF. For the CDR3, the DNA is TGTGCCAGCTCATACGGCAGGGGGACCCAAGAGACCCAGTACTTC. Filled out from reference TRBV18 and TRBJ2-5, the complete variable domain reads NAGVMQNPRHLVRRRGQEARLRCSPMKGHSHVYWYRQLPEEGLKFMVYLQKENIIDESGMPKERFSAEFPKEGPSILRIQQVVRGDSAAYFCASSYGRGTQETQYFGPGTRLLVL.

This clonotype was seen ten or more times. V gene TRBV7-3 combines with J gene TRBJ2-3; the D call may be TRBD1 or TRBD2 (6 bases each). Per germline, CDR1 SGHTA and CDR2 FQGTGA. This CDR3 region has 16 residues. V lost 0 bases and J 5 bases, leaving 15 bases between the germline ends. This CDR3 is CASSLTYRGRGDTQYF. CDR3 in DNA: TGTGCCAGCAGCTTAACGTATCGGGGGCGCGGAGATACGCAGTATTTT.

Only a few counts were recorded for this clonotype. The chain couples TRBV30 to TRBJ1-1; D unclear. The CDR3 runs 14 residues. The germline V gene has CDR1 GTSNPN and CDR2 SVGIG (reference sequence). Trimming shortened V by 1 base and J by 1 base, and 10 bases separated the two germline ends. The CDR3, as DNA: TGTGCCTGGAGTGCCCAGACCCCGAACACTGAAGCTTTCTTT. Translating it yields CAWSAQTPNTEAFF.

The CDR3 nucleotides are TGTGCCAGCAGCTTTGAAGACAGGGGGCTCACAGATACGCAGTATTTT. Translation gives CASSFEDRGLTDTQYF. The gene calls are TRBV7-9 and TRBJ2-3; 10 bases map to TRBD1. V shed 3 bases, J shed 2 bases, and the junction held 5 bases outside the gene matches. CDR1 and CDR2 from the germline V gene are SEHNR and FQNEAQ (reference sequence). There are 16 residues in the CDR3.

The chain links TRBV29-1 to TRBJ2-4, with TRBD1 matching 7 bases. This CDR3 comprises 12 residues. Germline V gene data show CDR1 as SQVTM and CDR2 as ANQGSEA. V lost 4 bases to trimming and J lost 8 bases; unmatched junction nucleotides: 5. The CDR3 sequence: CSVGGGVDIQYF. In nucleotides, the CDR3 is TGCAGCGTTGGAGGGGGCGTGGACATTCAGTACTTC.

The sample holds many counts of this clonotype. The chain carries TRBV12-3 or TRBV12-4 and TRBJ1-1, with unresolved D. This CDR3 contains 12 residues. The germline V and J ends were trimmed by 6 bases and 8 bases, with 13 bases remaining between them. The CDR3 coding sequence is TGTGCCAGCAGGCACGCGGGTGGAGAAGCTTTCTTT. Protein sequence: CASRHAGGEAFF.

This chain connects TRBV7-9 to TRBJ2-2; the match to TRBD1 covers 7 bases. V lost 2 bases, J lost 3 bases, and 3 bases stayed unmatched. CDR1 is SEHNR, CDR2 FQNEAQ, per germline (reference sequence). CDR3 length: 15 residues. The CDR3 loop reads CASSLQGVDTGELFF. The DNA of the CDR3 is TGTGCCAGCAGCTTACAGGGGGTCGACACCGGGGAGCTGTTTTTT.